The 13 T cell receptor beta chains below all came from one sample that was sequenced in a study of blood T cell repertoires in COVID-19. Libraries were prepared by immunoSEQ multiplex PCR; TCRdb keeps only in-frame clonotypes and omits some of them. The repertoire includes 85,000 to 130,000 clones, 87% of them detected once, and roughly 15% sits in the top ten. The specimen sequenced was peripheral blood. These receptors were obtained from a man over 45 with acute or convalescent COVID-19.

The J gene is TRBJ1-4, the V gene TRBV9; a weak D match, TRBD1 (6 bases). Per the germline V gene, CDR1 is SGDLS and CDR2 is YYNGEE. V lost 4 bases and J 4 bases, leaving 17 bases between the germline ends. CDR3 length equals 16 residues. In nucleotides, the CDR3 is TGTGCCAGCAGCTCCCGGACAGCTGAGGGTAATGAAAAACTGTTTTTT. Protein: CASSSRTAEGNEKLFF.

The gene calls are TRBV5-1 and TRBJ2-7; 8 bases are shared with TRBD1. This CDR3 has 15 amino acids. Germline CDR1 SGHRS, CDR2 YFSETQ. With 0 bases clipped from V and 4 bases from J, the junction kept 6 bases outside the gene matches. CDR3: CASSLAGGGTYEQYF. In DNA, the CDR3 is TGCGCCAGCAGCTTGGCAGGGGGCGGAACTTACGAGCAGTACTTC.

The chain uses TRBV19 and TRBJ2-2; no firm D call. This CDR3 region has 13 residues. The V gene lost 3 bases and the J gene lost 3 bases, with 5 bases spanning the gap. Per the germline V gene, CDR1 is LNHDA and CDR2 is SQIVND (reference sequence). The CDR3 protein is CASSMYYTGELFF. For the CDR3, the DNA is TGTGCCAGTAGTATGTACTACACCGGGGAGCTGTTTTTT.

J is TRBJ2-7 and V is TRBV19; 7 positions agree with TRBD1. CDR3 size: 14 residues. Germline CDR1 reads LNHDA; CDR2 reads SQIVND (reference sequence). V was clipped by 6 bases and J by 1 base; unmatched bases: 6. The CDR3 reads CASRVDRWSYEQYF. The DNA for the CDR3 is TGTGCCAGTAGAGTGGACAGGTGGTCCTACGAGCAGTACTTC.

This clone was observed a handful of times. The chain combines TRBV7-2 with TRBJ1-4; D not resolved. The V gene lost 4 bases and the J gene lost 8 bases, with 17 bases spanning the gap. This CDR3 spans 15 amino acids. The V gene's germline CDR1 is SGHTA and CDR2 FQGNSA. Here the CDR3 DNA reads TGTGCCAGCAGCTATCGAGGACTTGTAAAAGAAAAACTGTTTTTT. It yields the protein CASSYRGLVKEKLFF.

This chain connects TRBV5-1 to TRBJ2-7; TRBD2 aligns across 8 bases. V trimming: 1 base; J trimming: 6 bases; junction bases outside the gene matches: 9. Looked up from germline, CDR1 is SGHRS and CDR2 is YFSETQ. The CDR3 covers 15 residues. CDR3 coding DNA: TGCGCCAGCAGCTTGTCTCAGCGGGAGTCGAGCGAGCAGTACTTC. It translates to CASSLSQRESSEQYF.

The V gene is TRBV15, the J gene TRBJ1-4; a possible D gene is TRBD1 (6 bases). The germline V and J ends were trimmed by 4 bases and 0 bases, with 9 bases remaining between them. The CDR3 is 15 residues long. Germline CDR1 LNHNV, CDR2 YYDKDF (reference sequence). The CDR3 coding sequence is TGTGCCACCAGCACAGGGGTTGCAACTAATGAAAAACTGTTTTTT. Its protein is CATSTGVATNEKLFF.

For the CDR3, the DNA is TGTGCCAGCAGCGAACTAGCGGGGGGAAGGCTGTTTTTT. Amino acids: CASSELAGGRLFF. The chain carries TRBV7-9 and TRBJ2-2; 12 bases align to TRBD2. The CDR3 covers 13 residues. CDR1 and CDR2 from the germline V gene are SEHNR and FQNEAQ (reference sequence). With V trimmed by 5 bases and J by 13 bases, 5 bases remained unmatched.

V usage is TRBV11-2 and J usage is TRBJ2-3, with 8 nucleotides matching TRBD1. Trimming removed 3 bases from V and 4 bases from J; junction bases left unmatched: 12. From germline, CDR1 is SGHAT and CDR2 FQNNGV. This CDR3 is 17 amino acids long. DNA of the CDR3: TGTGCCAGCAGCTTTGGGTGGGTAGGACAGGGTTCAGATACGCAGTATTTT. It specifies CASSFGWVGQGSDTQYF.

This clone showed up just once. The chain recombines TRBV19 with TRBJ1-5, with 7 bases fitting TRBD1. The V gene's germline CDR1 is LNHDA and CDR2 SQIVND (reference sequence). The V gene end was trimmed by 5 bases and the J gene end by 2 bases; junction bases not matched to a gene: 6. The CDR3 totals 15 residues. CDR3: CASSWAGGGNQPQHF. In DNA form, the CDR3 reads TGTGCCAGTAGTTGGGCAGGGGGAGGCAATCAGCCCCAGCATTTT.

The CDR3 coding sequence is TGTGCCAGCAGCATCGTCGCGGGAGAGCAGTACTTC. This gives the protein CASSIVAGEQYF. J is TRBJ2-7 and V is TRBV5-4; tentative D call: TRBD2 (6 bases). The CDR3 consists of 12 residues. V shed 4 bases and J shed 7 bases, with 12 bases lying between them. Germline CDR1 is SGHNT and CDR2 is YYREEE (reference sequence).

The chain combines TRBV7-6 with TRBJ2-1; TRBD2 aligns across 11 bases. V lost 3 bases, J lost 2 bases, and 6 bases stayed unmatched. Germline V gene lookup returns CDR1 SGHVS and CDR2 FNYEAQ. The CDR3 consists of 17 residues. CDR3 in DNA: TGTGCCAGCAGCTTTGGACTAGCGGGTATTCCCTACAATGAGCAGTTCTTC. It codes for CASSFGLAGIPYNEQFF.

The CDR3 is CAWTYREKLFF. CDR3 sequence (DNA): TGTGCCTGGACCTACAGGGAAAAACTGTTTTTT. The V and J genes are TRBV30 and TRBJ1-4; tentatively, D is TRBD1 (5 bases). Trimming cost V 4 bases and J 8 bases, with 8 bases left between them. From germline, CDR1 is GTSNPN and CDR2 SVGIG (reference sequence). The CDR3 extends over 11 amino acids.